The 8 T cell receptor beta chains reported below all come from one sample, sequenced in a study of T cell repertoires in cytomegalovirus infection. Via MiXCR, TCRdb re-called the reads, giving one row per CDR3 protein. The table shows hundreds of thousands of distinct CDR3 sequences, with roughly a sixth occurring only once. The sample taken for sequencing was PBMCs. The receptor source for this set is a human donor in good health (CMV status not recorded). Some clones in this sample may be carry-over from other donors' samples.

The chain combines TRBV6-5 with TRBJ2-5; D uncertain. Deletions cut 4 bases from V and 4 bases from J, with 16 bases between. The CDR3 extends over 15 amino acids. The V gene's germline CDR1 is MNHEY and CDR2 SVGAGI. CDR3 nucleotide sequence: TGTGCCAGCAGTTTCGGATTTAGTAGGAGAGAGACCCAGTACTTC. Protein product: CASSFGFSRRETQYF.

In this sample, this clonotype turned up many times. The chain links TRBV7-2 to TRBJ2-5; possible D gene TRBD2, 6 bases. Trimming pared 3 bases from V and 5 bases from J, leaving 16 bases between. This CDR3 spans 15 amino acids. Germline V CDR1 and CDR2: SGHTA, FQGNSA. DNA of the CDR3: TGTGCCAGCAGCTTCCGAACGGGGGTTGGCGAGACCCAGTACTTC. Protein: CASSFRTGVGETQYF.

The sample holds a few counts of this clonotype. The chain is built from TRBV4-2 and TRBJ2-7; the match to TRBD2 covers 7 bases. Looked up from germline, CDR1 is LGHNA and CDR2 is YNFKEQ. CDR3 length: 14 residues. With 1 base clipped from V and 3 bases from J, the junction kept 3 bases outside the gene matches. The CDR3 region is CASSQAGGYYEQYF. In nucleotides, the CDR3 is TGTGCCAGCAGCCAAGCGGGGGGTTACTACGAGCAGTACTTC.

The chain combines TRBV7-9 with TRBJ2-1, with 12 bases identical to TRBD2. With 7 bases clipped from V and 5 bases from J, the junction kept 6 bases outside the gene matches. Germline CDR1 is SEHNR and CDR2 is FQNEAQ (reference sequence). The CDR3 contains 15 residues. The CDR3 protein is CASNPSGGANNEQFF. The CDR3 DNA reads as TGTGCCAGCAATCCTAGCGGGGGGGCGAACAATGAGCAGTTCTTC.

The CDR3 bases are TGTGCCAGCAGTTTCCGGGGGACCGCCTACAATGAGCAGTTCTTC. Amino acids: CASSFRGTAYNEQFF. The chain joins TRBV27 to TRBJ2-1, with a tentative D call TRBD2 (6 bases). The V end was cut by 3 bases, the J end by 2 bases, with 11 bases between. CDR1 is MNHEY and CDR2 is SMNVEV in the germline V gene (reference sequence). The CDR3 covers 15 residues.

This chain connects TRBV23-1 to TRBJ1-5; no clear D. TRBV23-1 is identified as an open reading frame with a role that is uncertain. V lost 4 bases and J lost 2, with 15 bases in between. CDR3 length: 16 residues. The CDR3 DNA is TGCGCCAGCAGTCTAAAAAGGGTGCCGTGCAATCAGCCCCAGCATTTT. This gives the protein CASSLKRVPCNQPQHF.

In its sample, this clonotype was seen a few times. The chain carries TRBV5-6 and TRBJ2-1; possibly TRBD1 or TRBD2 for D (5 bases each). V gave up 5 bases and J gave up 2 bases, with 17 bases separating them. CDR1 is SGHDT, CDR2 YYEEEE, per germline. The CDR3 consists of 16 residues. DNA for the CDR3: TGTGCCAGCAGATTCGGGACCTCTAATACCTACAATGAGCAGTTCTTC. As protein: CASRFGTSNTYNEQFF.

Points on this clonotype: At one of its ends the junction is not consistent with the germline gene, which may arise from a read error. The chain employs TRBV7-6 and TRBJ2-5; 9 bases align to TRBD2. The CDR3 sequence is 15 residues long. Germline values: CDR1 SGHVS, CDR2 FNYEAQ. For the CDR3, the DNA is TGTGCTAGCAGCACTGGGACTAGCAGACAAGAGACCCAGTACTTC. Translated: CASSTGTSRQETQYF.